This TCR beta chain was documented in a study of CD8+ T cells in alopecia areata. RNA was isolated and reverse transcribed to cDNA, the sequencing template. Profiling relied on immunoSEQ multiplex PCR, and the TCRdb table lists in-frame clones only, not all of them. The sample holds approximately 100,000 clones, 35% to 50% seen once. Collected material from alopecia areata patients comprised lesional scalp punch biopsies and peripheral blood. Sequenced material: CD4+ T cells sorted from blood. The receptor was derived from a human donor with alopecia areata.

DNA for the CDR3: TGCGCCAGCAGCTCGGGGGGAGTCGTACAAGAGACCCAGTACTTC. This encodes CASSSGGVVQETQYF. J is TRBJ2-5 and V is TRBV5-1, with 7 bases aligning to TRBD2. This CDR3 is 15 amino acids long. J was trimmed by 2 bases and V by 3 bases; bases with no gene match: 7. CDR1 is SGHRS, CDR2 YFSETQ, per germline.